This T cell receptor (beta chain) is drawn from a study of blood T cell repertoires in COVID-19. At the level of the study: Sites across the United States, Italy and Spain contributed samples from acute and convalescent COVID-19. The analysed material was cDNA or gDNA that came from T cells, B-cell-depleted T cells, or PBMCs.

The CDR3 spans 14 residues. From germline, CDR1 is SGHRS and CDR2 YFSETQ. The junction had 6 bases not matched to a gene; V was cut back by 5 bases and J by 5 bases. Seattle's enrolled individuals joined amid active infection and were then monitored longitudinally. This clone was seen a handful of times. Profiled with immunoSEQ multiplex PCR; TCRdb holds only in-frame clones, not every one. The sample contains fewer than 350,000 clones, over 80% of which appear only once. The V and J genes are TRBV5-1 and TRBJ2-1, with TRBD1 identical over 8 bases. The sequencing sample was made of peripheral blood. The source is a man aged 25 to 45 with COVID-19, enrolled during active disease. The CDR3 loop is CASRSTGANNEQFF. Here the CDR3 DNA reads TGCGCCAGCAGATCGACAGGGGCGAACAATGAGCAGTTCTTC. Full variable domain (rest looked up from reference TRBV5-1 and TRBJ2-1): KAGVTQTPRYLIKTRGQQVTLSCSPISGHRSVSWYQQTPGQGLQFLFEYFSETQRNKGNFPGRFSGRQFSNSRSEMNVSTLELGDSALYLCASRSTGANNEQFFGPGTRLTVL.